One sample yielded the 15 T cell receptor beta chains listed below, sequenced in a study of T cell changes during pregnancy in multiple sclerosis. Measured with immunoSEQ multiplex PCR; TCRdb has only the in-frame clones, and not every one. This table has around 44,000 clones, almost 95% appearing once. The sequencing sample was made of peripheral blood. These TCRs come from a female donor with multiple sclerosis, enrolled in a pregnancy study.

The chain joins TRBV4-1 to TRBJ1-1; D not certain. The CDR3 runs 14 residues. CDR1 is MGHRA and CDR2 is YSYEKL in the germline V gene. The V and J ends lost 3 bases and 1 base respectively, with 9 bases between them. Here the CDR3 DNA reads TGCGCCAGCAGCCACTACGCAGGGAACACTGAAGCTTTCTTT. Translating it yields CASSHYAGNTEAFF.

The chain is built from TRBV10-3 and TRBJ2-3, with a possible D match to TRBD2 (6 bases). Germline V gene data show CDR1 as ENHRY and CDR2 as SYGVKD. This CDR3 is built from 14 residues. V dropped 5 bases and J dropped 5 bases, with 14 bases sitting between them. CDR3 nucleotides: TGTGCCATCAGTTGGAGGGAGGAGGTAGATACGCAGTATTTT. Protein: CAISWREEVDTQYF.

The chain has TRBV20-1 and TRBJ1-2; D not certain. Germline V gene sequence: CDR1 DFQATT, CDR2 SNEGSKA (reference sequence). Trimming removed 6 bases from V and 8 bases from J, with 13 bases in between. The CDR3 contains 11 residues. The CDR3 coding sequence is TGCAGTGCGACCGGGCCTCCGGGCTACACCTTC. Translation gives CSATGPPGYTF.

This sequence joins TRBV29-1 and TRBJ1-5, with a tentative D call TRBD1 (5 bases). The germline V gene has CDR1 SQVTM and CDR2 ANQGSEA. V was shortened by 4 bases and J by 2 bases, with 6 bases between the two germline ends. The CDR3 loop spans 12 amino acids. CDR3 DNA sequence: TGCAGCGTTGGAGGGGGCAATCAGCCCCAGCATTTT. Encoded protein: CSVGGGNQPQHF.

The chain links TRBV5-4 to TRBJ2-4; D is tentatively TRBD1 or TRBD2 (5 bases each). From germline, CDR1 is SGHNT and CDR2 YYREEE (reference sequence). Trimming shortened V by 3 bases and J by 9 bases, and 19 bases separated the two germline ends. The CDR3 contains 15 residues. The CDR3 DNA is TGTGCCAGCAGCTCGGACGGGACCTCTGACTCCATTCAGTACTTC. Translated, it gives CASSSDGTSDSIQYF.

V usage is TRBV29-1 and J usage is TRBJ2-5, with a possible D match to TRBD1 (5 bases). CDR1 is SQVTM, CDR2 ANQGSEA, per germline. CDR3 length: 15 residues. V lost 2 bases, J lost 1 base, and 14 bases lay in between. The CDR3 DNA sequence: TGCAGCGTTGAACACCGACAGCCGTTCCAAGAGACCCAGTACTTC. This encodes CSVEHRQPFQETQYF.

This rearrangement joins TRBV28 to TRBJ2-6; D perhaps matches TRBD2 (5 bases). The CDR3 runs to 15 residues. The germline V gene encodes CDR1 MDHEN and CDR2 SYDVKM. The V end lost 2 bases, the J end lost 3 bases, and 8 bases lay between the germline ends. The CDR3, as DNA: TGTGCCAGCAGTTTAGAGGGAAGTGGGGCCAACGTCCTGACTTTC. This codes for CASSLEGSGANVLTF.

The genes are TRBV19 and TRBJ1-4; D gene uncertain. CDR1 LNHDA and CDR2 SQIVND come from the germline V gene (reference sequence). The germline V and J ends were trimmed by 5 bases and 2 bases, with 9 bases remaining between them. This CDR3 has 14 residues. The CDR3 loop reads CASSLAATNEKLFF. In DNA, the CDR3 is TGTGCCAGTAGTCTGGCAGCGACTAATGAAAAACTGTTTTTT.

V is TRBV28 and J is TRBJ2-7; D is perhaps TRBD1 (6 bases). The CDR3 has 13 amino acids. V lost 5 bases and J lost 7, with 15 bases in between. Germline loops: CDR1 MDHEN, CDR2 SYDVKM. The CDR3 sequence: CASSQIQGSEQYF. The CDR3 DNA follows: TGTGCCAGCAGTCAAATCCAGGGGAGTGAGCAGTACTTC.

The rearrangement uses TRBV10-1 and TRBJ2-5; 12 bases match TRBD1. CDR1 and CDR2 from the germline V gene are WNHNN and SYGVQD (reference sequence). This CDR3 is built from 16 residues. Trimming removed 6 bases from V and 5 bases from J; junction bases left unmatched: 10. CDR3 sequence (DNA): TGCGCCAGCAGCCGCCGCGGGACAGGGGGCTTCGAGACCCAGTACTTC. Protein: CASSRRGTGGFETQYF.

This clone was recorded only once. The germline gene is not matched at one end of the junction; a read error may be the cause. This sequence joins TRBV5-1 and TRBJ2-1, with unresolved D. Germline CDR1 is SGHRS and CDR2 is YFSETQ. CDR3 size: 12 residues. CDR3 sequence (DNA): TGCGCCAGCAGCTTAAACTACAATGGGCAGTTCTTC. It codes for CASSLNYNGQFF.

The table lists this clone with a few counts. The V call is TRBV2, the J call TRBJ2-3; the match to TRBD1 covers 7 bases. This CDR3 spans 15 amino acids. Germline V gene data show CDR1 as SNHLY and CDR2 as FYNNEI. J lost 3 bases, V lost 8 bases, and 11 bases had no gene match. The CDR3 region has the DNA TGTGCCAGCCGTAGGACAGGTCGAAGGACAGATACGCAGTATTTT. This sequence encodes CASRRTGRRTDTQYF.

The chain joins TRBV5-3 to TRBJ2-1, with a possible D match to TRBD2 (6 bases). TRBV5-3 is sorted into the ORF group, with uncertain function. This CDR3 has 17 amino acids. The germline V and J ends were trimmed by 4 bases and 4 bases, with 21 bases remaining between them. CDR3 protein: CARSLRRGRAVYNEQFF. The CDR3 DNA sequence: TGTGCCAGAAGCCTGCGGAGGGGCAGGGCTGTGTACAATGAGCAGTTCTTC.

V and J are TRBV20-1 and TRBJ1-2; no definite D call. This CDR3 region has 11 residues. Trimming removed 7 bases at V and 11 bases at J, with 17 bases between. The germline V gene encodes CDR1 DFQATT and CDR2 SNEGSKA (reference sequence). The CDR3: CSVRDLIRYTF. In DNA, the CDR3 is TGCAGTGTCCGGGATCTCATCCGGTACACCTTC.

As DNA, the CDR3 is TGTGCCAGCAGCCATAAACCCCCGGGACAGGGTACCTACGAGCAGTACTTC. Residues: CASSHKPPGQGTYEQYF. This chain uses TRBV7-2 with TRBJ2-7; 9 bases are a match to TRBD1. The germline V gene encodes CDR1 SGHTA and CDR2 FQGNSA. The CDR3 is made up of 17 amino acids. Trimming cost V 5 bases and J 2 bases; bases outside gene matches: 13.